This T cell receptor beta chain was retrieved from a study of CD8 T cells in ankylosing spondylitis. General observations from the study: Reports say disease-linked clones showed up significantly more in matched ankylosing spondylitis synovial fluid. Past studies reported some motif variants in reactive arthritis synovial fluid and blood. Seemingly distinctive of ankylosing spondylitis blood was a TCR beta motif formed by eight highly homologous variants.

Per the germline V gene, CDR1 is ENHRY and CDR2 is SYGVKD. Trimming removed 8 bases at V and 9 bases at J, with 12 bases between. The CDR3 runs 11 residues. In making TCR beta libraries, quantitative 5'-RACE with molecular barcodes was used. MiXCR, applied by TCRdb to the 5' RACE reads, yields one record per CDR3 protein. The table shows roughly 250,000 distinct CDR3 sequences, with about 11% occurring only once. The table lists this clonotype with many counts. Its antigen remains unidentified. Specimen: blood, either unsorted or a sorted T cell fraction (not recorded which). The chain uses TRBV10-3 and TRBJ2-3; D unclear. The clonotype was recovered from a male donor with ankylosing spondylitis or in good health (not recorded which). CDR3 nucleotide sequence: TGTGCCATCGCTGAACAGCAGACGCAGTATTTT. Translating it yields CAIAEQQTQYF.